This T cell receptor (beta chain) was observed in a study of blood T cell repertoires in COVID-19. On the study more broadly: The cDNA or gDNA used as material had been derived from T cells, B-cell-depleted T cells, or PBMCs.

Clones were read by immunoSEQ multiplex PCR, and TCRdb kept only the in-frame ones, dropping some. The sample contains approximately 76,000 clones, approximately 85% of which appear only once. Sequencing was performed on peripheral blood. The TCR originated in a human donor in a cohort sampled during active COVID-19.

The CDR3 is CASSLALGQFDGYTF. CDR3 nucleotides: TGTGCCAGCAGCTTGGCCTTAGGACAGTTTGATGGCTACACCTTC. This chain connects TRBV5-4 to TRBJ1-2, with D perhaps matching TRBD1 (6 bases). Germline CDR1 reads SGHNT; CDR2 reads YYREEE (reference sequence). V lost 0 bases and J 6 bases, leaving 15 bases between the germline ends. The CDR3 has 15 residues.